This TCR beta chain emerged from a study of siplizumab effects on memory and regulatory T cells. Produced via immunoSEQ multiplex PCR; TCRdb's table is partial and in-frame only. This sample yields tens of thousands of clones, of which nearly 98% are seen a single time; more than 0.075% belongs to the top ten. CDR3 length: 17 amino acids. The V gene's germline CDR1 is SGDLS and CDR2 YYNGEE. V dropped 2 bases and J dropped 2; count of bases not matched to a gene: 11. Study-wide findings and caveats: The study found naive T cells seemingly more diverse than memory cells and seemingly major alloresponse contributors. Reactions containing siplizumab showed mappable alloreactive CD4+ clones averaging 68.8% Treg-derived, versus about 27% in controls. Roughly 75-96% of proliferating CD4+ or CD8+ clones defied assignment to a naive or memory phenotype.

Regarding this clone: Its antigen remains unknown.

Material for sequencing was naive CD8+ T cells sorted from blood. The rearrangement links TRBV9 to TRBJ2-3, with 7 bases aligning to TRBD2. The TCR was taken from a human donor in good health. This CDR3 is CASSVPPGTTLTDTQYF. The CDR3 bases are TGTGCCAGCAGCGTCCCCCCCGGGACTACTCTCACAGATACGCAGTATTTT.